Sequencing of this T cell receptor beta chain was carried out in a study of early T cells in non-severe SARS-CoV-2 infection. Only a few counts were recorded for this clonotype. The CDR3 extends over 13 amino acids. From germline, CDR1 is SGHRS and CDR2 YFSETQ. Germline trimming cut 4 bases from V and 6 bases from J; bases unmatched to any gene: 1. Unique molecular identifiers tagged individual cDNA molecules. TCRdb ran MiXCR on the 5' RACE reads and lists one entry per CDR3 protein. The sample includes some 89,000 distinct CDR3 sequences, about 11% of them seen just once. The chain has TRBV5-1 and TRBJ1-6, with 7 bases fitting TRBD1. The sample consisted of whole blood, taken at baseline. The receptor was isolated from an adult who was a healthcare worker with PCR-confirmed SARS-CoV-2 infection or an uninfected control (not recorded which). The CDR3 nucleotides are TGCGCCAGCAGCGACAGGGCTAATTCACCCCTCCACTTT. Translating gives CASSDRANSPLHF.